The clone carrying this TCR beta chain appeared a few times. No antigen is known for it. TCRdb recomputed calls from the reads with MiXCR, one row per CDR3 protein. The table lists around 190,000 distinct CDR3 sequences, under 15% of them singletons. This record comes from a study of T cell repertoires in cytomegalovirus infection. Study overall: Indications of both CMV infection and matching HLA type were provided by public TCR beta signatures. Notes on the study in general: Using cumulative public TCR beta family frequency, the authors identified those who carried CMV together with the relevant HLA. Dominating the ex vivo response were TCR beta clonotypes that were CMV-specific and HLA-C-restricted.

V lost 1 base and J 10 bases, leaving 12 bases between the germline ends. This CDR3 is 14 amino acids long. Germline assignment: CDR1 SGHRS and CDR2 YFSETQ. The chain joins TRBV5-1 to TRBJ1-6; D gene unclear. The source is a human donor in good health (CMV status not recorded). Some clones in this sample may be carry-over from other donors' samples. Sequences were obtained from PBMCs. In DNA, the CDR3 is TGCGCCAGCAGCTTGCTTCCTACCGGATCACCCCTCCACTTT. This translates into CASSLLPTGSPLHF.